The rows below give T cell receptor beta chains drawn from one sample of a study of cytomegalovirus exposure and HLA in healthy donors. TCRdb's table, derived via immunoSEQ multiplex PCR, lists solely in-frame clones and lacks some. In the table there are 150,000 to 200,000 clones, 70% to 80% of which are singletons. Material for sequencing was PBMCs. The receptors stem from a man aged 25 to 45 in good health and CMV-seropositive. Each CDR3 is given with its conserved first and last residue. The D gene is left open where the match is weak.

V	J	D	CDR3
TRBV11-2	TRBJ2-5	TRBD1	CASSSGQGVGKETQYF
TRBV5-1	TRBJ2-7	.	CASSLGTTPLEQYF
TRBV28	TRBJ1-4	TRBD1	CASSLAGQGNEKLFF
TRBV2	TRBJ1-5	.	CASSDAGRHQPQHF
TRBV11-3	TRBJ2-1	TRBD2	CASSPSGGAYNEQFF
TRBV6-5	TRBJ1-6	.	CASSYAGPHSPLHF
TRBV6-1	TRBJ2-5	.	CASSEPGLQETQYF
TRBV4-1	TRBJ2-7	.	CASSQLRGVGYEQYF
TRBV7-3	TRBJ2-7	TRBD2	CASSRAGGTYEQYF
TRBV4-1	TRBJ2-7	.	CASSQDWGHEQYF
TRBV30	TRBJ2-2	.	CAWRRGTNTGELFF
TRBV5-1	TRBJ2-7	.	CASSPLGDISYEQYF
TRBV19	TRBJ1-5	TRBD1	CASSLQQGNQPQHF
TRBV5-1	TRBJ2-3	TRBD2	CASSWGLADYTDTQYF
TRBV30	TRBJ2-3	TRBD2	CAWSDGTSMNTQYF
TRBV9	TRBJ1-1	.	CASSDGGDTEAFF
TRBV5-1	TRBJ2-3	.	CASSSRTSTDTQYF
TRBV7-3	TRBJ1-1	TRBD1	CASSFMGQGTEAFF
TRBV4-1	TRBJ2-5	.	CASSQDGVRETQYF
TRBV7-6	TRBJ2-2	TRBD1	CASSLTGGLHGELFF
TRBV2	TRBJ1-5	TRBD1	CASSTDRGNQPQHF
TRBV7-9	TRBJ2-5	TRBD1	CASSLRTGQMETQYF
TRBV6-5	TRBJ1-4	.	CASSSQGGPLEKLFF
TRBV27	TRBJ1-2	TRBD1	CASSLHRGNYGYTF
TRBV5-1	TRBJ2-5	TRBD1	CASSTGTGVETQYF
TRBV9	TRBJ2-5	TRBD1	CASSVAGQPSLETQYF
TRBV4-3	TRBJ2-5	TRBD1	CASSLGDRAETQYF
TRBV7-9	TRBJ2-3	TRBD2	CASSLVRGVSTDTQYF
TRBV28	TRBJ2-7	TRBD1	CASSLPGQGRREQYF
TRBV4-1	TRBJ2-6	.	CASSDTSGANVLTF
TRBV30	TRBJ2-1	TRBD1	CAWNPTGDEQFF
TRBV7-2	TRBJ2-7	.	CASSPRQISYEQYF
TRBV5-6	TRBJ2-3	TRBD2	CASSLSLAGGTDTQYF
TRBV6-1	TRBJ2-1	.	CASSERNGGRDEQFF
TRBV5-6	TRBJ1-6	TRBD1	CASRRITGVNSPLHF
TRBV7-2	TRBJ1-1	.	CASSLASARAFF
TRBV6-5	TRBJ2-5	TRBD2	CASSFEASGWGETQYF
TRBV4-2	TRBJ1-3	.	CASSQDRGGAGNTIYF
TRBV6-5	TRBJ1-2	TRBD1	CASTGQDYGYTF
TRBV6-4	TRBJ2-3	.	CASSDGATDTQYF
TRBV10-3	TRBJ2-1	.	CAISESLEVIGGEQFF